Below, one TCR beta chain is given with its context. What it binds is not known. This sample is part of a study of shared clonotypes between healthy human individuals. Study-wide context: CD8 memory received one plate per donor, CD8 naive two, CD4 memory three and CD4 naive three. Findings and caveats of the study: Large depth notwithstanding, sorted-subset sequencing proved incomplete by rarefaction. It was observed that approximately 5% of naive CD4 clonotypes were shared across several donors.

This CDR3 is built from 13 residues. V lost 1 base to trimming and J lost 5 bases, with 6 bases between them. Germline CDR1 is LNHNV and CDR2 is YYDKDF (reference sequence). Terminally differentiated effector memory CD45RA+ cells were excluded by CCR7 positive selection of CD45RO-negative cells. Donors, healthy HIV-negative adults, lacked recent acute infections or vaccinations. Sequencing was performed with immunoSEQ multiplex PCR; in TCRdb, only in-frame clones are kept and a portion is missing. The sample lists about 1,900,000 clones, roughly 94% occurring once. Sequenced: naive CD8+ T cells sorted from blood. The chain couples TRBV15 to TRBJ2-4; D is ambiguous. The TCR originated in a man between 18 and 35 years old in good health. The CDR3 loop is CATSRAEENIQYF. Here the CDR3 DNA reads TGTGCCACCAGCAGAGCCGAAGAAAACATTCAGTACTTC. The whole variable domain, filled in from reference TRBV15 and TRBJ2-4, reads DAMVIQNPRYQVTQFGKPVTLSCSQTLNHNVMYWYQQKSSQAPKLLFHYYDKDFNNEADTPDNFQSRRPNTSFCFLDIRSPGLGDTAMYLCATSRAEENIQYFGAGTRLSVL.